This T cell receptor (beta chain) was found in a study of T cell responses to AZD1222 COVID-19 vaccine. Assay used: immunoSEQ multiplex PCR; TCRdb lists only in-frame clones, some missing. The sample holds some 250,000 clones, about 94% seen once. Second-dose recipients at about 4 or about 12 weeks were treated as one pooled group. This sample comprised peripheral blood, obtained 28 days after the second AZD1222 dose. This clonotype originated in an adult who received the AZD1222 COVID-19 vaccine.

CDR3 DNA sequence: TGTGCCAGTAGTACCTCTAGCTCCTACAATGAGCAGTTCTTC. It translates to CASSTSSSYNEQFF. The chain carries TRBV19 and TRBJ2-1, with no clear D. The V end was cut by 4 bases, the J end by 0 bases, with 7 bases between. This CDR3 is built from 14 residues. Germline CDR1 is LNHDA and CDR2 is SQIVND (reference sequence).